The 4 T cell receptor beta chains given below trace back to one sample, sequenced in a study of cytomegalovirus exposure and HLA in healthy donors. This PCR relied on a set of 60 Vbeta primers and 13 Jbeta primers. This table comes from immunoSEQ multiplex PCR, and its TCRdb copy is limited to in-frame clones, with some not included. Of around 130,000 clones in the sample, 82% are singletons; the top ten hold 1.5%. Sequences were obtained from PBMCs. The receptor source for this set is a woman aged 18 to 35 in good health and CMV-seronegative.

The chain is built from TRBV9 and TRBJ2-1, with D perhaps TRBD1 (5 bases). Trimming took off 0 bases at V and 4 bases at J, with 17 bases between the two ends. The germline V gene has CDR1 SGDLS and CDR2 YYNGEE. This CDR3 has 17 amino acids. The CDR3 coding sequence is TGTGCCAGCAGCGTAGCAGAGACAGTGAAAAGTTACAATGAGCAGTTCTTC. Its protein is CASSVAETVKSYNEQFF.

This rearrangement joins TRBV27 to TRBJ2-1; TRBD2 agrees at 8 bases. The CDR3 consists of 14 residues. Germline V gene sequence: CDR1 MNHEY, CDR2 SMNVEV (reference sequence). Losses at the gene ends were 3 bases for V and 4 bases for J; bases not matched to a gene: 2. The CDR3 bases are TGTGCCAGCAGTTTTAGCGGGAAATACAATGAGCAGTTCTTC. Translated, it gives CASSFSGKYNEQFF.

The chain employs TRBV5-4 and TRBJ2-4, with D perhaps matching TRBD1 (6 bases). Germline values: CDR1 SGHNT, CDR2 YYREEE (reference sequence). Trimming took 4 bases from V and 1 from J, leaving 18 bases between them. The CDR3 loop spans 17 amino acids. The CDR3 region is CASSLGQKDGAKNIQYF. CDR3 DNA: TGTGCCAGCAGCCTAGGACAGAAGGATGGCGCCAAAAACATTCAGTACTTC.

The rearrangement joins TRBV30 to TRBJ1-6, with D tentatively TRBD1 (5 bases). The CDR3 covers 15 residues. Looked up from germline, CDR1 is GTSNPN and CDR2 is SVGIG (reference sequence). Trimming stripped 4 bases from V and 11 bases from J, with 21 bases between. The CDR3 nucleotides read TGTGCCTGGACATTTACAGTCCAGGGCTTTACACCCCTCCACTTT. It specifies CAWTFTVQGFTPLHF.